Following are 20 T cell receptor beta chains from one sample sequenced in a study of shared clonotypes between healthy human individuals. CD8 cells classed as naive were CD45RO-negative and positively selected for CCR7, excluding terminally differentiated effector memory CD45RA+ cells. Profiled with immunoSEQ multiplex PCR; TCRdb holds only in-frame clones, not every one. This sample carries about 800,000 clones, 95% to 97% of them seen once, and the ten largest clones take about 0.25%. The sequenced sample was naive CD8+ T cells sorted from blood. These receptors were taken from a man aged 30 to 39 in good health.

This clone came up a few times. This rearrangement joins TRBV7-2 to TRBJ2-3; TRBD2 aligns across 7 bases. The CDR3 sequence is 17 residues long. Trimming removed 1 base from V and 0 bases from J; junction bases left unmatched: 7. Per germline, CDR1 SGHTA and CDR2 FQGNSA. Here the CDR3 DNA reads TGTGCCAGCAGCTTAGTAGGGACTACATCTAGCACAGATACGCAGTATTTT. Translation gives CASSLVGTTSSTDTQYF.

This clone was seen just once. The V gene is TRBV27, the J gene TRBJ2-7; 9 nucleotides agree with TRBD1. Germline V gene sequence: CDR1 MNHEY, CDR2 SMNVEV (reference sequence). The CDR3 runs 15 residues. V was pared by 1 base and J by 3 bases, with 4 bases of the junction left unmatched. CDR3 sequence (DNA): TGTGCCAGCAGTTTATTCGGGACAGGGTTCTACGAGCAGTACTTC. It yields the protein CASSLFGTGFYEQYF.

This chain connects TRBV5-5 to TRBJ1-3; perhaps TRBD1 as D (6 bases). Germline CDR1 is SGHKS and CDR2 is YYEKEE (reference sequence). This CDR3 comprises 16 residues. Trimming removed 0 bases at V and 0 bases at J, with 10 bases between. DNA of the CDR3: TGTGCCAGCAGCTTGGCATGGACAGCCTCTGGAAACACCATATATTTT. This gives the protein CASSLAWTASGNTIYF.

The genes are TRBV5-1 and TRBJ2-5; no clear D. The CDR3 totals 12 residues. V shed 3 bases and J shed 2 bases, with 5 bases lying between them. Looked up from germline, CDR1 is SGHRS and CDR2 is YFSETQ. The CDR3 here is CASSYSQETQYF. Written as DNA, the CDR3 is TGCGCCAGCAGCTATTCTCAAGAGACCCAGTACTTC.

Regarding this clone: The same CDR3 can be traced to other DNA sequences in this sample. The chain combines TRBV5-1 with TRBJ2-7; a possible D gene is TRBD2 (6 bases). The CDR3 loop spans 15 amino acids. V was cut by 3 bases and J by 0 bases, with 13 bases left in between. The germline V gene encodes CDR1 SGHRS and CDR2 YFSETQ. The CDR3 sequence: CASSSYSGSSYEQYF. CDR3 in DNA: TGCGCCAGCAGCTCTTATAGCGGTAGCTCCTACGAGCAGTACTTC.

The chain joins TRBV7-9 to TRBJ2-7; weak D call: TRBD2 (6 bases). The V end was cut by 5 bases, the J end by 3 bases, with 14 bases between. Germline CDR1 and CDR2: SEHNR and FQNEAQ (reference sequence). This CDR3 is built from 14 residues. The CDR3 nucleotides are TGTGCCAGCAGCCCATGGGACTTAAGCTACGAGCAGTACTTC. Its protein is CASSPWDLSYEQYF. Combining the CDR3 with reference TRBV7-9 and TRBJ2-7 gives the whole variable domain DTGVSQNPRHKITKRGQNVTFRCDPISEHNRLYWYRQTLGQGPEFLTYFQNEAQLEKSRLLSDRFSAERPKGSFSTLEIQRTEQGDSAMYLCASSPWDLSYEQYFGPGTRLTVT.

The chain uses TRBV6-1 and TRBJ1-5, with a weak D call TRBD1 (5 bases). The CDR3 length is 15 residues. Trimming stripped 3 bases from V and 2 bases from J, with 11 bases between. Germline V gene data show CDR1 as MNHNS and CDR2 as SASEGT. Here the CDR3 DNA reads TGTGCCAGCAGTGATAGGGACGGACGCAATCAGCCCCAGCATTTT. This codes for CASSDRDGRNQPQHF.

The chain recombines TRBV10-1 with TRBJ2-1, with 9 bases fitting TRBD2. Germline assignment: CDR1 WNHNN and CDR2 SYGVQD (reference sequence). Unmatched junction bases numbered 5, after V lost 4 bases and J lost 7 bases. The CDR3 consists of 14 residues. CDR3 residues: CASSGGLAGNEQFF. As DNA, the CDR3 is TGCGCCAGCAGTGGGGGTCTAGCGGGAAATGAGCAGTTCTTC.

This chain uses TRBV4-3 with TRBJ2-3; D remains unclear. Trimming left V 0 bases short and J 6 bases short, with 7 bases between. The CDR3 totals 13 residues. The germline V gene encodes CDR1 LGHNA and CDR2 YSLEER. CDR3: CASSQDGPDTQYF. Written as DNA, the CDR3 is TGCGCCAGCAGCCAAGACGGGCCCGATACGCAGTATTTT.

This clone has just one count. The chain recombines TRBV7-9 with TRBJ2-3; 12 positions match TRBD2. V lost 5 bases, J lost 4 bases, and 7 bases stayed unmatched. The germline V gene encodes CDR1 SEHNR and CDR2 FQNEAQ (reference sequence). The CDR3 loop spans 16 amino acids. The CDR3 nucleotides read TGTGCCAGCAGCCAATGGACTAGCGGGAACGCAGATACGCAGTATTTT. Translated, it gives CASSQWTSGNADTQYF.

Written as DNA, the CDR3 is TGTGCCAGCAGCCCGACGACAGGGCCGCACGAGCAGTACTTC. Translating it yields CASSPTTGPHEQYF. The chain carries TRBV7-2 and TRBJ2-7, with TRBD1 identical over 7 bases. V lost 5 bases and J lost 5; bases outside the gene matches: 9. This CDR3 region has 14 residues. The germline V gene has CDR1 SGHTA and CDR2 FQGNSA.

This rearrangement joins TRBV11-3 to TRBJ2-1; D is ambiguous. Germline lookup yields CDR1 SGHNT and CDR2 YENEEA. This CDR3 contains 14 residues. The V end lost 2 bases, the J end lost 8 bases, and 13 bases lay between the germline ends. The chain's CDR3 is CASSLPLRPHEQFF. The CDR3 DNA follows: TGTGCCAGCAGCTTACCCCTCCGCCCTCATGAGCAGTTCTTC.

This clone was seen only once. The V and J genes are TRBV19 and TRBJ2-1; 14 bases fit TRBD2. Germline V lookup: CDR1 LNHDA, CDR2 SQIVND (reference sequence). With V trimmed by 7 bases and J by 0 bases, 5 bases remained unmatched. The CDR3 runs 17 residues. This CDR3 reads CASIGTSGGLSYNEQFF. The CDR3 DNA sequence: TGTGCCAGTATCGGGACTAGCGGGGGACTCTCCTACAATGAGCAGTTCTTC.

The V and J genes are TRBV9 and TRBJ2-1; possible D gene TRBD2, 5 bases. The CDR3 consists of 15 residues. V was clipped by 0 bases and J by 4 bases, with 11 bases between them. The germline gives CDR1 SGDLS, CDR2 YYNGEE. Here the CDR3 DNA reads TGTGCCAGCAGCGTAGGAGGGTCCGCATACAATGAGCAGTTCTTC. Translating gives CASSVGGSAYNEQFF. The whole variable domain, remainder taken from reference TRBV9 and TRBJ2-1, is DSGVTQTPKHLITATGQRVTLRCSPRSGDLSVYWYQQSLDQGLQFLIQYYNGEERAKGNILERFSAQQFPDLHSELNLSSLELGDSALYFCASSVGGSAYNEQFFGPGTRLTVL.

CDR3 residues: CASKLSTEFYEQYF. The CDR3 nucleotides read TGTGCCAGCAAATTATCTACGGAATTCTACGAGCAGTACTTC. The chain combines TRBV11-2 with TRBJ2-7; D remains unclear. CDR3 length: 14 amino acids. Per the germline V gene, CDR1 is SGHAT and CDR2 is FQNNGV. Trimming removed 7 bases from V and 3 bases from J, with 16 bases in between.

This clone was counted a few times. Here the CDR3 reads CASSRLATDTQYF. In DNA form, the CDR3 reads TGTGCCAGCAGTAGACTAGCGACAGATACGCAGTATTTT. The chain uses TRBV27 and TRBJ2-3, with TRBD2 matching over 8 bases. CDR3 size: 13 residues. From germline, CDR1 is MNHEY and CDR2 SMNVEV (reference sequence). Trimming took 5 bases from V and 3 from J; bases not matched to a gene: 1.

CDR3 DNA: TGTGCCAGCAGTGACCGGACTACCGGCTACGAGCAGTACTTC. It translates to CASSDRTTGYEQYF. The chain uses TRBV25-1 and TRBJ2-7; D might be TRBD2 (6 bases). The CDR3 is 14 residues long. V lost 3 bases to trimming and J lost 3 bases, with 12 bases between them. CDR1 MGHDK and CDR2 SYGVNS come from the germline V gene.

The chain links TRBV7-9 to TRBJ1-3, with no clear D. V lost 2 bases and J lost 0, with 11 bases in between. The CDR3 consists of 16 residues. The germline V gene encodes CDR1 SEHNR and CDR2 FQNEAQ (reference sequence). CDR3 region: CASSLPHRGSGNTIYF. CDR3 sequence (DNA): TGTGCCAGCAGCTTACCCCATCGGGGCTCTGGAAACACCATATATTTT.

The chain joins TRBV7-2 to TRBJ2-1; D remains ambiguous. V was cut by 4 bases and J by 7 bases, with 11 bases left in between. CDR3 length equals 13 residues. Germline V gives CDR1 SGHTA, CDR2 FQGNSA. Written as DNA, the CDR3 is TGTGCCAGCAGCTCATCGCGTGGAAATGAGCAGTTCTTC. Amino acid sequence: CASSSSRGNEQFF.

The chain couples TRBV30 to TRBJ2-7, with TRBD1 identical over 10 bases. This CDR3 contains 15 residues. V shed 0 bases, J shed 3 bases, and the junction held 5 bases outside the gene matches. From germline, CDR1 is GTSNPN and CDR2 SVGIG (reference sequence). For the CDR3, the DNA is TGTGCCTGGAGTGTACCGGGGGACAGGGGCTACGAGCAGTACTTC. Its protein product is CAWSVPGDRGYEQYF.